This T cell receptor beta chain was retrieved from a study of molecular identifiers for immune sequencing clone quantification. Background on the study: Replicates involved a five-way split of RNA from roughly 20,000 or 100,000 naive CD8 cells, with sequencing of four. Study-level points and caveats: Effector cells had over 97% of their molecules in clones above 20 RNA copies, while naive cells had under 1%.

MiXCR, applied by TCRdb to the PCR reads, yields one record per CDR3 protein. This table has about 500,000 distinct CDR3 sequences, roughly 26% appearing once. Isolation of naive CD8 T cells was achieved by sorting on a CD8+CD4-CCR7+CD45RA+ phenotype. About this clonotype: Its antigen is undetermined.

This CDR3 contains 15 residues. After removal of 3 bases from V and 4 bases from J, the junction contained 8 bases not matched to a gene. Germline V gene lookup returns CDR1 MNHEY and CDR2 SMNVEV (reference sequence). The chain employs TRBV27 and TRBJ1-1; 7 nucleotides agree with TRBD1. The specimen was naive CD8+ T cells from blood, with Jurkat cell RNA spiked in. This sample's subset: FACS-sorted CD8+CD4-CCR7+CD45RA+ naive T cells. This TCR came from a human donor in good health. Some libraries in this study had Jurkat cell RNA spiked in. The CDR3 nucleotides are TGTGCCAGCAGTTTGACAGGGTCTATGAGCACTGAAGCTTTCTTT. Translated: CASSLTGSMSTEAFF.